This TCR beta chain was identified during a study of OX40 agonist ivuxolimab in advanced cancers. About the study as a whole: Ivuxolimab, which targeted the costimulatory receptor OX40 (CD134), was an agonistic, fully human IgG2 monoclonal antibody. Partial responses were achieved by three dose-escalation patients, of whom one had hepatocellular carcinoma and two had cutaneous melanoma. The monotherapy dose-escalation portion (N ≈ 50 patients) of the phase I ivuxolimab trial is reported in the paper. Of the approximately 53 patients in dose escalation, approximately 20 had hepatocellular carcinoma, some 15 had melanoma, 9 had renal cell carcinoma and 9 had head and neck cancer. Intravenous ivuxolimab was administered to patients every 2 weeks at six dose levels: 0.01, 0.1, 0.3, 1.5, 3 and 10 mg/kg. Prior anti-PD-1, anti-PD-L1 or anti-CTLA-4 therapy was permitted, and about two fifths of dose-escalation patients had received checkpoint inhibitors. In the dose-escalation cohort, roughly 80% of patients were male, and the mean age was approximately 60 years, with a range of about 23 to 90. Peripheral TCRbeta sequencing aimed to test whether ivuxolimab altered TCR sequence diversity and caused clonal T-cell expansion.

Patients with autoimmune disease history or receiving systemic immunosuppression were excluded from the trial. Peripheral blood for TCR sequencing was drawn from every dose cohort at baseline, at cycle 4 day 1 and at cycle 7 day 1. The samples were drawn from a first-in-human, open-label, multicenter phase I dose-escalation trial of ivuxolimab. Adults with locally advanced or metastatic head and neck squamous cell, hepatocellular, melanoma or renal cell carcinoma were enrolled in the trial. Before TCR sequencing, CD4+ and CD8+ T cells were separately sorted from peripheral blood. Genomic DNA was extracted from sorted cells for sequencing of the TCRbeta CDR3 region. The immunoSEQ Assay was used for sequencing of TCRbeta CDR3 regions. The table comes from immuneACCESS by way of TCRdb, which keeps in-frame sequences with V and J called. Part of the clones is missing from these tables; in studies checked, under half for an unresolved V gene and the rest for unknown reasons. The table for this sample lists about 50,000 clones; 82% of them were counted only once. The ten largest clones represent under 5% of the sample.

Details on this clone: Its antigen remains unidentified. The input lacks base qualities; no much larger clone sits a single base away.

Findings and caveats that apply to the study as a whole: After ivuxolimab, CD8+ T cells had more expanded clones than CD4+ T cells on average. The antigen specificity of the peripheral T cells that underwent clonal expansion was not determined. Clonal expansion of both CD4+ and CD8+ blood T cells was observed from baseline to week 6 at doses 0.1 to 3.0 mg/kg. Low levels of normalized T-cell clonal expansion were also shown by some nonresponding patients. In the 0.1-3.0 mg/kg groups, partial responders were among the patients with the lowest normalized peripheral clonal expansion, particularly in CD8+ T cells.

Sequenced here: CD4+ or CD8+ T cells sorted from blood, sampled in a trial of the OX40 agonist ivuxolimab. The receptor was derived from an adult with an advanced solid tumor such as melanoma, head and neck, liver or kidney cancer.

The CDR3 amino acid sequence is: CASSPNGDSGSTDTQYF. The nucleotides read TGTGCCAGCAGCCCTAATGGGGATAGCGGATCCACAGATACGCAGTATTTT. Rearrangement joined TRBV4-2 to TRBJ2-3; the D gene is perhaps TRBD2, on 6 matching bases. The CDR3 goes from the cysteine to the phenylalanine over 17 residues. Of the read, only the CDR3 DNA is kept; its 51 bases are in frame from base 1. V sheds 4 bases and J sheds 2 bases, leaving 19 bases between their ends. CDR1 is given as LGHNA and CDR2 as YNFKEQ, both from the germline V gene.